This T cell receptor (beta chain) was captured in a study of cytomegalovirus exposure and HLA in healthy donors. The repertoire was sequenced with immunoSEQ multiplex PCR; TCRdb's copy has only in-frame clones and lacks some. The repertoire holds around 200,000 clones, with approximately 84% as singletons. This clone was seen a single time. This CDR3 region has 15 residues. In germline, CDR1 is SGDLS, CDR2 YYNGEE. Trimming cost V 4 bases and J 6 bases; bases outside gene matches: 7. The receptor was isolated from a woman younger than 30 in good health and CMV-seropositive. The gene calls are TRBV9 and TRBJ2-3; 11 positions match TRBD2. Sequencing input: PBMCs. Here the CDR3 DNA reads TGTGCCAGCAGCCAACTAGCGGGGGTAGGCGATACGCAGTATTTT. Protein: CASSQLAGVGDTQYF.